What follows are 27 T cell receptor beta chains derived from one specimen sequenced in a study of blood T cell repertoires in COVID-19. Some clones are missing from TCRdb's copy, which holds only in-frame ones; the method was immunoSEQ multiplex PCR. This table holds fewer than 200,000 clones, almost 80% found once. Sample: PBMCs or T cells enriched from blood (not recorded which). The receptors stem from a woman aged 50 to 60 who had recovered from COVID-19.

The chain carries TRBV15 and TRBJ1-5, with 7 bases fitting TRBD1. Looked up from germline, CDR1 is LNHNV and CDR2 is YYDKDF (reference sequence). The CDR3 length is 14 residues. Unmatched junction bases numbered 8, after V lost 8 bases and J lost 4 bases. Written as DNA, the CDR3 is TGTGCCACCGCACCGGGACAGACTAATCAGCCCCAGCATTTT. Its translation is CATAPGQTNQPQHF.

This chain links TRBV6-2 or TRBV6-3 with TRBJ2-4; 10 bases line up with TRBD1. Unmatched junction bases numbered 10, after V lost 6 bases and J lost 8 bases. The V gene's germline CDR1 is MNHEY and CDR2 SVGEGT. CDR3 length: 15 amino acids. The CDR3 DNA is TGTGCCAGCAGCCAATATCGACAGGGGGCTGACATTCAGTACTTC. Amino acids: CASSQYRQGADIQYF.

Regarding this clone: Other DNA sequences from this sample encode an identical CDR3 as well. The V call is TRBV6-1, the J call TRBJ1-2; 7 bases are shared with TRBD1. Germline CDR1 MNHNS, CDR2 SASEGT. The CDR3 length is 13 residues. The ends lost 1 base at V and 7 bases at J; junction bases unmatched: 3. The CDR3 coding sequence is TGTGCCAGCAGTGAAGGACAGGGTGGTGGCTACACCTTC. Protein product: CASSEGQGGGYTF.

The chain combines TRBV28 with TRBJ1-4, with 7 bases that match TRBD1. V lost 6 bases and J lost 2; bases outside the gene matches: 3. CDR1 and CDR2 from the germline V gene are MDHEN and SYDVKM. The CDR3 is 14 amino acids. The CDR3 loop is CASSLTGTNEKLFF. DNA of the CDR3: TGTGCCAGCAGCCTGACAGGGACTAATGAAAAACTGTTTTTT.

This clone occurred once. V usage is TRBV5-1 and J usage is TRBJ2-5; TRBD2 is a possible D gene (6 bases). The CDR3 spans 13 residues. V was shortened by 4 bases and J by 5 bases, with 12 bases between the two germline ends. Per germline, CDR1 SGHRS and CDR2 YFSETQ. In DNA, the CDR3 is TGCGCCAGCAGCCGGGACTCCAGTGAGACCCAGTACTTC. Translating it yields CASSRDSSETQYF.

V gene TRBV5-1 combines with J gene TRBJ2-7, with D maybe TRBD1 (5 bases). V lost 0 bases and J lost 3, with 10 bases in between. The CDR3 runs 14 residues. Germline V gives CDR1 SGHRS, CDR2 YFSETQ. The CDR3 DNA is TGCGCCAGCAGCTTGGATCAGGGATACTACGAGCAGTACTTC. As protein: CASSLDQGYYEQYF.

This clone was observed at least ten times. The gene calls are TRBV19 and TRBJ2-1; 8 nucleotides match TRBD1. J lost 9 bases, V lost 5 bases, and 9 bases had no gene match. This CDR3 has 14 amino acids. Per germline, CDR1 LNHDA and CDR2 SQIVND (reference sequence). This CDR3 is CASSATGGYGEQFF. CDR3 nucleotides: TGTGCCAGTAGTGCTACAGGGGGATATGGTGAGCAGTTCTTC. The complete variable domain, with remaining parts taken from reference TRBV19 and TRBJ2-1, reads DGGITQSPKYLFRKEGQNVTLSCEQNLNHDAMYWYRQDPGQGLRLIYYSQIVNDFQKGDIAEGYSVSREKKESFPLTVTSAQKNPTAFYLCASSATGGYGEQFFGPGTRLTVL.

V is TRBV28 and J is TRBJ1-4; D call uncertain. The V end was cut by 5 bases, the J end by 8 bases, with 9 bases between. CDR1 MDHEN and CDR2 SYDVKM come from the germline V gene. CDR3 length: 12 residues. CDR3: CASSLAPEKLFF. CDR3 DNA sequence: TGTGCCAGCAGTCTAGCCCCCGAAAAACTGTTTTTT.

V is TRBV9 and J is TRBJ1-2, with D maybe TRBD1 (5 bases). The CDR3 spans 15 residues. CDR1 is SGDLS, CDR2 YYNGEE, per germline. V was trimmed by 4 bases and J by 0 bases, leaving 13 bases between them. The CDR3 DNA is TGTGCCAGCAGCATGGGGGGGACCTCTAACTATGGCTACACCTTC. Protein sequence: CASSMGGTSNYGYTF.

The V and J genes are TRBV18 and TRBJ2-7; 12 positions match TRBD2. Germline V gene sequence: CDR1 KGHSH, CDR2 LQKENI. The CDR3 is made up of 18 amino acids. V lost 6 bases to trimming and J lost 2 bases; unmatched junction nucleotides: 14. The CDR3 bases are TGTGCCAGCTCTATACAGGGAGGGGGACTAGCGGGCACCTACGAGCAGTACTTC. This gives the protein CASSIQGGGLAGTYEQYF.

The chain joins TRBV27 to TRBJ1-6; perhaps TRBD1 as D (5 bases). The germline V gene encodes CDR1 MNHEY and CDR2 SMNVEV (reference sequence). V lost 6 bases to trimming and J lost 9 bases, with 15 bases between them. The CDR3 is 14 residues long. CDR3 in DNA: TGTGCCAGCAGGCTGGGGGGGACTGGTTCACCCCTCCACTTT. It specifies CASRLGGTGSPLHF.

The chain couples TRBV6-5 to TRBJ2-7, with D perhaps matching TRBD2 (5 bases). Trimming shortened V by 2 bases and J by 4 bases, and 9 bases separated the two germline ends. Germline V gene sequence: CDR1 MNHEY, CDR2 SVGAGI. The CDR3 runs 13 residues. The CDR3 protein is CASSYTERYEQYF. The CDR3 DNA is TGTGCCAGCAGTTACACGGAGCGGTACGAGCAGTACTTC.

The chain employs TRBV9 and TRBJ2-2; D is undetermined. The length of the CDR3 is 15 residues. In germline, CDR1 is SGDLS, CDR2 YYNGEE. V was trimmed by 2 bases and J by 5 bases, leaving 13 bases between them. CDR3 sequence: CASSVGSTVTGELFF. CDR3 sequence (DNA): TGTGCCAGCAGCGTCGGGTCTACCGTGACCGGGGAGCTGTTTTTT.

This clone appeared many times. The sample carries other DNA sequences with the same CDR3. V usage is TRBV7-9 and J usage is TRBJ1-1; D call uncertain. The CDR3 consists of 13 residues. Germline assignment: CDR1 SEHNR and CDR2 FQNEAQ (reference sequence). Trimming took 1 base from V and 5 from J, leaving 8 bases between them. The CDR3 region has the DNA TGTGCCAGCAGCTTAGAAGGAGGTACTGAAGCTTTCTTT. Translated, it gives CASSLEGGTEAFF. Variable domain in full (rest from reference TRBV7-9 and TRBJ1-1): DTGVSQNPRHKITKRGQNVTFRCDPISEHNRLYWYRQTLGQGPEFLTYFQNEAQLEKSRLLSDRFSAERPKGSFSTLEIQRTEQGDSAMYLCASSLEGGTEAFFGQGTRLTVV.

The V call is TRBV5-1, the J call TRBJ2-5, with D perhaps matching TRBD2 (5 bases). Trimming cost V 5 bases and J 0 bases, with 11 bases left between them. The CDR3 totals 14 residues. From germline, CDR1 is SGHRS and CDR2 YFSETQ. In nucleotides, the CDR3 is TGCGCCAGCAGGGAGATAGCGAACCAAGAGACCCAGTACTTC. Its translation: CASREIANQETQYF. Full variable domain (remainder filled in from reference TRBV5-1 and TRBJ2-5): KAGVTQTPRYLIKTRGQQVTLSCSPISGHRSVSWYQQTPGQGLQFLFEYFSETQRNKGNFPGRFSGRQFSNSRSEMNVSTLELGDSALYLCASREIANQETQYFGPGTRLLVL.

To note about this clone: Additional DNA sequences in this sample encode the identical CDR3. CDR3 DNA: TGTGCCAGCAGCTCCGGGACTAGCGGGAGCGACGAGCAGTACTTC. Translated, it gives CASSSGTSGSDEQYF. The chain is built from TRBV6-5 and TRBJ2-7; 14 bases align to TRBD2. This CDR3 contains 15 residues. With V trimmed by 6 bases and J by 5 bases, 6 bases remained unmatched. The germline gives CDR1 MNHEY, CDR2 SVGAGI.

The V call is TRBV15, the J call TRBJ2-2; no clear D. CDR1 LNHNV and CDR2 YYDKDF come from the germline V gene (reference sequence). The CDR3 loop spans 14 amino acids. V shed 1 base and J shed 4 bases, with 7 bases lying between them. The DNA for the CDR3 is TGTGCCACCAGCAGAGGTGGTAGCACCGGGGAGCTGTTTTTT. Translating gives CATSRGGSTGELFF. Together with reference TRBV15 and TRBJ2-2, the CDR3 gives the full variable domain: DAMVIQNPRYQVTQFGKPVTLSCSQTLNHNVMYWYQQKSSQAPKLLFHYYDKDFNNEADTPDNFQSRRPNTSFCFLDIRSPGLGDTAMYLCATSRGGSTGELFFGEGSRLTVL.

The CDR3 is CASRPGAGYYGYTF. The CDR3 coding sequence is TGTGCCAGCAGACCAGGGGCGGGTTACTATGGCTACACCTTC. The rearrangement links TRBV7-2 to TRBJ1-2, with D possibly being TRBD1 (6 bases). Germline V gene lookup returns CDR1 SGHTA and CDR2 FQGNSA. This CDR3 is 14 amino acids long. Trimming removed 6 bases from V and 3 bases from J, with 14 bases in between.

This clone was counted only a few times. This rearrangement joins TRBV30 to TRBJ1-4; D not certain. The CDR3 extends over 12 amino acids. Germline-derived CDR1 and CDR2 are GTSNPN and SVGIG (reference sequence). The V gene lost 3 bases and the J gene lost 4 bases, with 6 bases spanning the gap. The CDR3 nucleotides are TGTGCCTGGAGCGCTAATAATGAAAAACTGTTTTTT. Protein: CAWSANNEKLFF.

The J gene is TRBJ2-7, the V gene TRBV5-1, with 7 bases lining up with TRBD2. Trimming at V came to 0 bases and at J to 5 bases, leaving 8 bases not matched to a gene. This CDR3 has 15 residues. Germline CDR1 reads SGHRS; CDR2 reads YFSETQ. In nucleotides, the CDR3 is TGCGCCAGCAGCTTGGCCGTAATAACTAGCGACGAGCAGTACTTC. It is translated as CASSLAVITSDEQYF.

This chain uses TRBV7-3 with TRBJ2-7, with a weak D call TRBD1 (6 bases). The CDR3 loop spans 14 amino acids. V was cut by 5 bases and J by 2 bases, with 13 bases left in between. The germline CDR1 and CDR2 sequences are SGHTA and FQGTGA. As DNA, the CDR3 is TGTGCCAGCAGCCGGGACAACGGACCCTACGAGCAGTACTTC. Translated: CASSRDNGPYEQYF.

V usage is TRBV6-5 and J usage is TRBJ2-1; no firm D call. From germline, CDR1 is MNHEY and CDR2 SVGAGI. The CDR3 consists of 11 residues. V gave up 6 bases and J gave up 10 bases, with 10 bases separating them. CDR3 DNA: TGTGCCAGCAGCCGAATTGAGGAGCAGTTCTTC. Its protein is CASSRIEEQFF.

This clone was detected only a few times. This rearrangement joins TRBV4-3 to TRBJ1-2; weak D call: TRBD1 (6 bases). Germline CDR1 and CDR2: LGHNA and YSLEER. The CDR3 extends over 15 amino acids. Trimming removed 2 bases at V and 3 bases at J, with 13 bases between. In nucleotides, the CDR3 is TGCGCCAGCAGCCAAAGCGGCACAGGGCACTATGGCTACACCTTC. Translating gives CASSQSGTGHYGYTF.

The V call is TRBV24-1, the J call TRBJ1-2, with unresolved D. Germline lookup yields CDR1 KGHDR and CDR2 SFDVKD. CDR3 size: 16 residues. V gave up 1 base and J gave up 7 bases, with 18 bases separating them. Here the CDR3 DNA reads TGTGCCACCAGTGATTTTCCCCCTTTTTTGCCGGTTGGCTACACCTTC. Protein product: CATSDFPPFLPVGYTF.

The V and J genes are TRBV4-1 and TRBJ2-1, with no clear D. V was clipped by 4 bases and J by 7 bases, with 17 bases between them. The CDR3 length is 15 residues. CDR1 is MGHRA and CDR2 is YSYEKL in the germline V gene. CDR3 amino acids: CASSPTPRIENEQFF. CDR3 bases: TGCGCCAGCAGCCCAACCCCGAGGATCGAAAATGAGCAGTTCTTC.

Here the CDR3 DNA reads TGTGCCATCAGTGATACACCCCGATGGCCCCAGCATTTT. The encoded protein is CAISDTPRWPQHF. The chain recombines TRBV10-3 with TRBJ1-5; no definite D call. This CDR3 is 13 amino acids long. Germline V gene sequence: CDR1 ENHRY, CDR2 SYGVKD. V lost 3 bases and J 9 bases, leaving 12 bases between the germline ends.

The chain recombines TRBV10-3 with TRBJ1-3, with 7 bases aligning to TRBD1. The CDR3 is 16 amino acids. Germline loops: CDR1 ENHRY, CDR2 SYGVKD. The trim removed 9 bases at V and 0 bases at J, leaving 11 bases unmatched. CDR3 DNA sequence: TGTGCCATTTCCCGGGACAGTCTCAACTCTGGAAACACCATATATTTT. Translated: CAISRDSLNSGNTIYF.